The present T cell receptor (beta chain) was sequenced within a study of Tregs in tolerant kidney transplant recipients. The protocol was immunoSEQ multiplex PCR, while the TCRdb copy is restricted to in-frame clones and leaves out a portion. Here the sample spans tens of thousands of clones, roughly 89% being singletons. Unstimulated regulatory T cells (CD4+CD25+CD127-), CD4+CD25- non-regulatory cells, CD4 and CD8 cells were FACS-sorted from thawed PBMCs. Trimming took 3 bases from V and 3 from J, leaving 16 bases between them. The germline V gene has CDR1 SGHDT and CDR2 YYEEEE. The CDR3 consists of 16 residues. This clone was counted at least ten times. Its antigen is unknown. Findings of the study overall: Activated donor B cell expansion appeared to reveal the most relevant donor-specific TCRbeta repertoire. Validation in larger populations is needed because few patients were studied. Biological reproducibility was not directly addressed, but technical replication error appeared minimal.

The source of this sequence is a human donor in good health. The rearrangement links TRBV5-6 to TRBJ1-5, with D maybe TRBD1 (6 bases). The sample consisted of CD4+ T cells from blood. The CDR3 protein is CASSYYLDRNNQPQHF. The CDR3, as DNA: TGTGCCAGCAGCTATTATTTAGACAGGAACAATCAGCCCCAGCATTTT.